A few counts support the clone carrying this TCR beta chain. Its specificity is unknown. The CDR3 extends over 11 amino acids. The germline CDR1 and CDR2 sequences are KGHSH and LQKENI. V was cut by 2 bases and J by 6 bases, with 5 bases left in between. The time point: patch test 2, 6 weeks after DPC sensitization. The treatment here: therapeutic diphenylcyclopropenone sensitization with weekly scalp DPC. TCRdb re-called the RACE reads with MiXCR, one entry per CDR3 protein. This table has approximately 96,000 distinct CDR3 sequences, 7.5% to 10% appearing once. These data are taken from a study of human T cells and chemical hapten exposure. Notes on the study in general: There was alopecia in the donors, so their immune response may differ from that of healthy people. Patch test score was positively correlated with the counts of TCRs that had expanded at PT1. The study found expanded TCRs formed significantly more large CDR3 similarity clusters than controls. The number of TCRs over 1 in 1000 frequency stayed unchanged after DPC.

The input for sequencing was whole blood, taken in connection with sensitization to the hapten diphenylcyclopropenone (DPC). V is TRBV18 and J is TRBJ2-7, with D hard to call. The TCR was taken from a woman aged 40 to 50 with alopecia areata. Some clones in this sample may be carry-over from other donors' samples. The CDR3 bases are TGTGCCAGCTCACCATCGATCGAGCAGTACTTC. Translated: CASSPSIEQYF.